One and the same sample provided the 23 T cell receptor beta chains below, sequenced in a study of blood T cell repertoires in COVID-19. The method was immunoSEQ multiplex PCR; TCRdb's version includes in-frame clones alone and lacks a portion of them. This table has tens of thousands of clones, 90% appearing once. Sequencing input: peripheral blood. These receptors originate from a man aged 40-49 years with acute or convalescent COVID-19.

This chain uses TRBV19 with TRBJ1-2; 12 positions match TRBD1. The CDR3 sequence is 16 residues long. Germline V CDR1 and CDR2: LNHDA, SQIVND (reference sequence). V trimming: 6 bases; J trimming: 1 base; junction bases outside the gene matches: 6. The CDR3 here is CASRGQGARVNYGYTF. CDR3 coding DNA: TGTGCCAGTAGGGGACAGGGGGCGCGGGTTAACTATGGCTACACCTTC.

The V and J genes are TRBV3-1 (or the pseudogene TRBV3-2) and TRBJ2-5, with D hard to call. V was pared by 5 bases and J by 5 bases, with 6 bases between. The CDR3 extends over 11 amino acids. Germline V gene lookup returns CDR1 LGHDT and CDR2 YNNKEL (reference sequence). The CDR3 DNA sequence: TGTGCCAGCAGCTACTCGGAGACCCAGTACTTC. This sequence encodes CASSYSETQYF.

CDR3 coding DNA: TGTGCCATCGACAGGTTGAACACTGAAGCTTTCTTT. It translates to CAIDRLNTEAFF. V and J are TRBV6-5 and TRBJ1-1; a weak D match, TRBD1 (6 bases). This CDR3 has 12 amino acids. V shed 10 bases and J shed 0 bases, with 9 bases lying between them. CDR1 is MNHEY, CDR2 SVGAGI, per germline.

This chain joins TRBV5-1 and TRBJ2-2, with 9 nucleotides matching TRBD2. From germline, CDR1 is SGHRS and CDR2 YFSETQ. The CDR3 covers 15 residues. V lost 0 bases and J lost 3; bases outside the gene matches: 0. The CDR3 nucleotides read TGCGCCAGCAGCTTGGGCGGGGGGGACACCGGGGAGCTGTTTTTT. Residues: CASSLGGGDTGELFF.

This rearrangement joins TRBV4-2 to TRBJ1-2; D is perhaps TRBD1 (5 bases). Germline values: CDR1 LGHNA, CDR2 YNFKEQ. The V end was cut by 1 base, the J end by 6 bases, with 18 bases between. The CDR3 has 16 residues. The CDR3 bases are TGTGCCAGCAGCCAAGGGGTTCCGGGACTCGGGGATGGCTACACCTTC. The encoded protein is CASSQGVPGLGDGYTF.

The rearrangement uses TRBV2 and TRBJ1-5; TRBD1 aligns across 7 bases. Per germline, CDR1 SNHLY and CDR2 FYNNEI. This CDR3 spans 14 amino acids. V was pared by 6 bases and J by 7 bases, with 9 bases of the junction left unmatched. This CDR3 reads CASSPRGMGQPQHF. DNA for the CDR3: TGTGCCAGCAGCCCCAGGGGGATGGGGCAGCCCCAGCATTTT.

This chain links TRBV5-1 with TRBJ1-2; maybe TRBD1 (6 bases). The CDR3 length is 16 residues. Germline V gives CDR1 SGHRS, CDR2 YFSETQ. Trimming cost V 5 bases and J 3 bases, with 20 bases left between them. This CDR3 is CASSLSTGPNHYGYTF. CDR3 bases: TGCGCCAGCAGTCTTTCGACAGGCCCCAACCACTATGGCTACACCTTC.

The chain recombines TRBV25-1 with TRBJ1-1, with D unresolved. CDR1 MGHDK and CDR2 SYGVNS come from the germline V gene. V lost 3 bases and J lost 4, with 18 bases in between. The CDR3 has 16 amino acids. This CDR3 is CASSDEVRRSVTEAFF. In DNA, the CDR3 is TGTGCCAGCAGTGACGAAGTGAGGCGTTCGGTCACTGAAGCTTTCTTT.

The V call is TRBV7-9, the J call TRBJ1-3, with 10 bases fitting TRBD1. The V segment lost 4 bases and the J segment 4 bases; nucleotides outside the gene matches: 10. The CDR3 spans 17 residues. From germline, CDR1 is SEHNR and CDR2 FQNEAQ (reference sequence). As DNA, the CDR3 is TGTGCCAGCAGCTCGGGACAGGGGTTTGGGAGAGGAAACACCATATATTTT. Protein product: CASSSGQGFGRGNTIYF. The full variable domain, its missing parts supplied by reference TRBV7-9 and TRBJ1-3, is DTGVSQNPRHKITKRGQNVTFRCDPISEHNRLYWYRQTLGQGPEFLTYFQNEAQLEKSRLLSDRFSAERPKGSFSTLEIQRTEQGDSAMYLCASSSGQGFGRGNTIYFGEGSWLTVV.

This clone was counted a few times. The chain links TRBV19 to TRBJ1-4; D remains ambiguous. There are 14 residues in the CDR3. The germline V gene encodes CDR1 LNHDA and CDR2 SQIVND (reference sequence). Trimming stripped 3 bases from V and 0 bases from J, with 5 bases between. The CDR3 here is CASSMGPTNEKLFF. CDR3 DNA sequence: TGTGCCAGTAGTATGGGCCCAACTAATGAAAAACTGTTTTTT.

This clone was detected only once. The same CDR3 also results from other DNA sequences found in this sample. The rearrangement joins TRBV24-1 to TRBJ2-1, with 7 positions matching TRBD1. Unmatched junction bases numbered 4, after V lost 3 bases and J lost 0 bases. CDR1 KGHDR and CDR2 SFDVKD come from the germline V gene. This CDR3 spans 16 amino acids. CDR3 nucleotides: TGTGCCACCAGTGATCCATCAGGGGGCTCCTACAATGAGCAGTTCTTC. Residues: CATSDPSGGSYNEQFF.

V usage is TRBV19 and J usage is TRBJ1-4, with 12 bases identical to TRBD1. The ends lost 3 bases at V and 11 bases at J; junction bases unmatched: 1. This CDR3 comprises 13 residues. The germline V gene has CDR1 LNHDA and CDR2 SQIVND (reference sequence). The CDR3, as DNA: TGTGCCAGTAGTATGGGACAGGGGGCCAAACTGTTTTTT. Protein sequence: CASSMGQGAKLFF.

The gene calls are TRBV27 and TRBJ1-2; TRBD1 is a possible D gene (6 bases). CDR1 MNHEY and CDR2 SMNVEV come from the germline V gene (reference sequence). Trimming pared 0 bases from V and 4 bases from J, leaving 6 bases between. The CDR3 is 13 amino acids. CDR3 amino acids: CASSLSGGYGYTF. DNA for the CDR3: TGTGCCAGCAGTTTATCAGGGGGCTATGGCTACACCTTC.

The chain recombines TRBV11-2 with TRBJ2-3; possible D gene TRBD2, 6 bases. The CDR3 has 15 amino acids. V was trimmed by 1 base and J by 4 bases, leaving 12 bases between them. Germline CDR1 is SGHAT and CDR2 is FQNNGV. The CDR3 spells CASSLGNPGADTQYF. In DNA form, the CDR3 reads TGTGCCAGCAGCTTAGGAAACCCGGGAGCAGATACGCAGTATTTT.

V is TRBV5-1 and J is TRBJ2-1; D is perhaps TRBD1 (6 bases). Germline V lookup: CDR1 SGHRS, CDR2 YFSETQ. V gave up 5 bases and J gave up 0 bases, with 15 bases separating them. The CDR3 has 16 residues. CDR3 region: CASRPTTGSSYNEQFF. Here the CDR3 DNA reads TGCGCCAGCAGACCAACTACAGGGAGCTCCTACAATGAGCAGTTCTTC.

Here the CDR3 reads CASSSDRNYGYTF. As DNA, the CDR3 is TGTGCCAGCTCCTCCGACAGGAACTATGGCTACACCTTC. The V gene is TRBV18, the J gene TRBJ1-2; possible D gene TRBD1, 6 bases. With 6 bases removed from V and 2 bases from J, the gap between germline ends came to 10 bases. Germline V gene lookup returns CDR1 KGHSH and CDR2 LQKENI. The CDR3 length is 13 residues. Looking up the rest from reference TRBV18 and TRBJ1-2 gives the full variable domain: NAGVMQNPRHLVRRRGQEARLRCSPMKGHSHVYWYRQLPEEGLKFMVYLQKENIIDESGMPKERFSAEFPKEGPSILRIQQVVRGDSAAYFCASSSDRNYGYTFGSGTRLTVV.

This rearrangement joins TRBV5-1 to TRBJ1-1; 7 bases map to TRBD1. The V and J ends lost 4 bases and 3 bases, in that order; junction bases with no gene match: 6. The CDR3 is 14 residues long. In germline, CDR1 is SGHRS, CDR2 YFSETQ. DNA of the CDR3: TGCGCCAGCAGCGAAGTAACAGGGGACACTGAAGCTTTCTTT. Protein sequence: CASSEVTGDTEAFF. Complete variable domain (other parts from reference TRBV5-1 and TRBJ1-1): KAGVTQTPRYLIKTRGQQVTLSCSPISGHRSVSWYQQTPGQGLQFLFEYFSETQRNKGNFPGRFSGRQFSNSRSEMNVSTLELGDSALYLCASSEVTGDTEAFFGQGTRLTVV.

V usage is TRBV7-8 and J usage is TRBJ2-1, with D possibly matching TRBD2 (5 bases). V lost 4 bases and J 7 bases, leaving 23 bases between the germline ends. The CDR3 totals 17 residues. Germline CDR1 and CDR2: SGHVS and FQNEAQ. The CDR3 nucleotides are TGTGCCAGCAGCTCAAAGTTGCGGGCCCCCGCCGGGAATGAGCAGTTCTTC. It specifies CASSSKLRAPAGNEQFF.

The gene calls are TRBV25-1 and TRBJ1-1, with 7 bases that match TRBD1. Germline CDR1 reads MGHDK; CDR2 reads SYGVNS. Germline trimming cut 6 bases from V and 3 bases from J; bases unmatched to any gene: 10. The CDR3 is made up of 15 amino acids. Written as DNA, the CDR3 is TGTGCCAGCAGCCCTTTTACAGGGGAAGACACTGAAGCTTTCTTT. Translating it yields CASSPFTGEDTEAFF.

The CDR3 sequence: CASSLLAGVGETQYF. CDR3 coding DNA: TGTGCCAGCAGCTTACTAGCGGGAGTTGGAGAGACCCAGTACTTC. V is TRBV11-3 and J is TRBJ2-5; 10 bases are shared with TRBD2. The V segment lost 2 bases and the J segment 4 bases; nucleotides outside the gene matches: 4. Germline V lookup: CDR1 SGHNT, CDR2 YENEEA. The length of the CDR3 is 15 residues.

CDR3 DNA sequence: TGTGCCAGCAGCCGCCATGGGTACCCCGGGACTAGCGGGCGAATTTACAATGAGCAGTTCTTC. As protein: CASSRHGYPGTSGRIYNEQFF. This chain connects TRBV4-2 to TRBJ2-1, with 12 positions matching TRBD2. Germline V gives CDR1 LGHNA, CDR2 YNFKEQ. This CDR3 spans 21 amino acids. Germline trimming cut 4 bases from V and 4 bases from J; bases unmatched to any gene: 20.

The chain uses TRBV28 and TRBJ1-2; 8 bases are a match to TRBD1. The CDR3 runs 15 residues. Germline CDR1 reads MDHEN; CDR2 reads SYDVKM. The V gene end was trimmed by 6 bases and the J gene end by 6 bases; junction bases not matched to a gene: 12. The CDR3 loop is CASSPNWTGKDGYTF. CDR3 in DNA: TGTGCCAGCAGCCCCAACTGGACAGGGAAGGATGGCTACACCTTC.

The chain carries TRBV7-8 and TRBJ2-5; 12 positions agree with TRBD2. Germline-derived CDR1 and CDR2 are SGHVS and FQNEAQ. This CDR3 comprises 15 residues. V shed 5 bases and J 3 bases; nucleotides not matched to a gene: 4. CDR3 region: CASSNGLAGKETQYF. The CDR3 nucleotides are TGTGCCAGCAGCAACGGACTAGCGGGAAAAGAGACCCAGTACTTC.